Shown below are 23 T cell receptor beta chains from a single sample sequenced in a study of blood T cell repertoires in COVID-19. TCRdb's table, derived via immunoSEQ multiplex PCR, lists solely in-frame clones and lacks some. The sample gives 15,000 to 17,000 clones, around 87% of which show up once; about half is in the top ten. The sequenced sample was peripheral blood. The source is a man in his sixties with acute or convalescent COVID-19.

This chain joins TRBV5-1 and TRBJ2-7, with D possibly matching TRBD2 (5 bases). V lost 3 bases and J lost 1, with 8 bases in between. Germline CDR1 and CDR2: SGHRS and YFSETQ. This CDR3 has 13 residues. Here the CDR3 reads CASSWENSYEQYF. Here the CDR3 DNA reads TGCGCCAGCAGCTGGGAGAATTCCTACGAGCAGTACTTC.

This chain joins TRBV28 and TRBJ2-1; D remains ambiguous. The V end lost 4 bases, the J end lost 7 bases, and 11 bases lay between the germline ends. The CDR3 has 13 amino acids. Germline V CDR1 and CDR2: MDHEN, SYDVKM. The CDR3 loop reads CASSSPSRNEQFF. CDR3 DNA sequence: TGTGCCAGCAGTTCCCCTAGTCGGAATGAGCAGTTCTTC.

J is TRBJ2-1 and V is TRBV2; TRBD2 agrees at 14 bases. V lost 6 bases to trimming and J lost 8 bases; unmatched junction nucleotides: 6. Per the germline V gene, CDR1 is SNHLY and CDR2 is FYNNEI. There are 15 residues in the CDR3. The chain's CDR3 is CASRGLAGVVDEQFF. The CDR3 DNA sequence: TGTGCCAGCAGGGGACTAGCGGGAGTCGTCGATGAGCAGTTCTTC.

The chain employs TRBV20-1 and TRBJ2-3, with D perhaps matching TRBD2 (6 bases). The CDR3 has 13 amino acids. V was trimmed by 3 bases and J by 6 bases, leaving 13 bases between them. The germline V gene encodes CDR1 DFQATT and CDR2 SNEGSKA (reference sequence). Here the CDR3 DNA reads TGCAGTGCTAGTCGGGAGAGGTTGGATACGCAGTATTTT. Translating gives CSASRERLDTQYF.

The rearrangement links TRBV6-5 to TRBJ2-1; D ambiguous. V lost 6 bases and J 2 bases, leaving 11 bases between the germline ends. The germline V gene has CDR1 MNHEY and CDR2 SVGAGI. The CDR3 covers 14 residues. The CDR3 region is CASRPLAAYNEQFF. CDR3 coding DNA: TGTGCCAGCAGGCCCCTTGCGGCCTACAATGAGCAGTTCTTC.

This clone has a single count. V gene TRBV12-3 or TRBV12-4 combines with J gene TRBJ1-6, with TRBD1 identical over 8 bases. CDR3 length: 12 residues. J was trimmed by 9 bases and V by 10 bases; bases with no gene match: 5. The DNA for the CDR3 is TGTGCCACTCGACAGGGGTTTTCACCCCTCCACTTT. This encodes CATRQGFSPLHF.

The chain carries TRBV6-2 or TRBV6-3 and TRBJ2-1; 8 positions agree with TRBD2. The CDR3 length is 16 residues. V lost 2 bases and J lost 7; bases outside the gene matches: 10. The V gene's germline CDR1 is MNHEY and CDR2 SVGEGT. The DNA for the CDR3 is TGTGCCAGCAGTTACGCGGGAGGCCCCCAGGGGAATGAGCAGTTCTTC. Amino acid sequence: CASSYAGGPQGNEQFF.

The chain couples TRBV7-2 to TRBJ2-5; 8 bases agree with TRBD1. Germline assignment: CDR1 SGHTA and CDR2 FQGNSA. This CDR3 is 16 amino acids long. J lost 4 bases, V lost 5 bases, and 12 bases had no gene match. The CDR3 DNA reads as TGTGCCAGCAGCAAACGACAGGGGCGAAATGGAGAGACCCAGTACTTC. Translating it yields CASSKRQGRNGETQYF.

The chain couples TRBV13 to TRBJ2-7; 8 nucleotides align to TRBD1. Germline V gene sequence: CDR1 PRHDT, CDR2 FYEKMQ (reference sequence). The CDR3 covers 15 residues. The V gene end was trimmed by 0 bases and the J gene end by 4 bases; junction bases not matched to a gene: 5. CDR3 residues: CASSLGLGQVYEQYF. The CDR3 coding sequence is TGTGCCAGCAGCTTAGGCTTGGGACAGGTATACGAGCAGTACTTC.

The chain uses TRBV2 and TRBJ1-1; weak D call: TRBD1 (5 bases). The CDR3 is 12 amino acids. Deletions cut 5 bases from V and 8 bases from J, with 12 bases between. CDR1 and CDR2 from the germline V gene are SNHLY and FYNNEI. In nucleotides, the CDR3 is TGTGCCAGCAGTATACAGGTTACCGAAGCTTTCTTT. It is translated as CASSIQVTEAFF.

This chain connects TRBV7-8 to TRBJ2-1; TRBD2 agrees at 7 bases. The CDR3 length is 14 residues. J gave up 8 bases and V 8 bases, and 12 bases lay outside the gene matches. Germline V gene data show CDR1 as SGHVS and CDR2 as FQNEAQ. The CDR3 bases are TGTGCCAGCTTCCCGGGCGGGAGAATCGATGAGCAGTTCTTC. Translation gives CASFPGGRIDEQFF.

The chain couples TRBV7-2 to TRBJ2-1; 10 bases line up with TRBD2. The CDR3 loop spans 16 amino acids. CDR1 SGHTA and CDR2 FQGNSA come from the germline V gene. V lost 2 bases, J lost 3 bases, and 4 bases stayed unmatched. The CDR3 loop is CASSLRTSGGYNEQFF. CDR3 in DNA: TGTGCCAGCAGCTTAAGGACTAGCGGCGGCTACAATGAGCAGTTCTTC.

The chain couples TRBV6-1 to TRBJ2-7; a possible D gene is TRBD2 (6 bases). There are 13 residues in the CDR3. Germline V lookup: CDR1 MNHNS, CDR2 SASEGT. V was clipped by 3 bases and J by 2 bases, with 8 bases between them. CDR3 amino acids: CASSDWGAYEQYF. In DNA form, the CDR3 reads TGTGCCAGCAGTGATTGGGGGGCCTACGAGCAGTACTTC.

This clone was counted only a few times. The rearrangement joins TRBV3-1 (or the pseudogene TRBV3-2) to TRBJ1-2; D gene uncertain. This CDR3 has 13 residues. V dropped 4 bases and J dropped 4 bases, with 10 bases sitting between them. Germline CDR1 reads LGHDT; CDR2 reads YNNKEL (reference sequence). The CDR3 DNA reads TGTGCCAGCAGCCCCCGAGGGCCCTATGGCTACACCTTC. It yields the protein CASSPRGPYGYTF.

The chain recombines TRBV11-1 with TRBJ2-1; 7 nucleotides align to TRBD1. The CDR3 is 15 amino acids. Germline V gene sequence: CDR1 SGHAT, CDR2 FQDESV (reference sequence). V lost 5 bases to trimming and J lost 4 bases; unmatched junction nucleotides: 8. The CDR3 region has the DNA TGTGCCAGCAGCGTGTCGGGGACAGCATACAATGAGCAGTTCTTC. Protein: CASSVSGTAYNEQFF.

CDR3 region: CASSLRPQGNQPQHF. The DNA for the CDR3 is TGTGCCAGCAGTTTACGACCACAGGGGAATCAGCCCCAGCATTTT. The rearrangement links TRBV27 to TRBJ1-5, with 7 positions matching TRBD1. V was clipped by 2 bases and J by 4 bases; unmatched bases: 5. The CDR3 extends over 15 amino acids. Germline CDR1 reads MNHEY; CDR2 reads SMNVEV (reference sequence).

This chain joins TRBV5-4 and TRBJ2-7; a possible D gene is TRBD2 (5 bases). Germline CDR1 is SGHNT and CDR2 is YYREEE (reference sequence). V was shortened by 1 base and J by 7 bases, with 27 bases between the two germline ends. The CDR3 sequence is 18 residues long. The CDR3 sequence: CASSLNSWVKPRAGEQYF. CDR3 nucleotide sequence: TGTGCCAGCAGCTTGAATTCTTGGGTCAAGCCGAGGGCTGGAGAGCAGTACTTC.

Of note for this clone: The junction departs from the called germline gene at one end, perhaps through a read error. The rearrangement links TRBV7-7 to TRBJ2-3; 8 positions agree with TRBD2. There are 15 residues in the CDR3. The germline V gene encodes CDR1 SSHAT and CDR2 FNYEAQ (reference sequence). The CDR3 DNA reads as TGTGCTAGCAGCTTAGCACTAGCGGGCACAGATACGCAGTATTTT. Translated, it gives CASSLALAGTDTQYF.

The V and J genes are TRBV6-5 and TRBJ2-5; unclear D gene. CDR3 length equals 11 residues. V lost 2 bases to trimming and J lost 4 bases, with 2 bases between them. CDR1 is MNHEY, CDR2 SVGAGI, per germline. For the CDR3, the DNA is TGTGCCAGCAGTTACCGAGAGACCCAGTACTTC. Its translation is CASSYRETQYF.

In this sample, this clone turned up once. The chain is built from TRBV7-2 and TRBJ1-1; perhaps TRBD1 as D (6 bases). Trimming pared 8 bases from V and 0 bases from J, leaving 10 bases between. Germline V CDR1 and CDR2: SGHTA, FQGNSA. The CDR3 extends over 13 amino acids. The CDR3 region is CASARGMNTEAFF. The CDR3 DNA reads TGTGCCAGCGCCAGGGGTATGAACACTGAAGCTTTCTTT.

The V call is TRBV19, the J call TRBJ2-1, with TRBD2 identical over 11 bases. CDR3 length equals 15 residues. Looked up from germline, CDR1 is LNHDA and CDR2 is SQIVND (reference sequence). The V gene end was trimmed by 5 bases and the J gene end by 7 bases; junction bases not matched to a gene: 7. CDR3 sequence (DNA): TGTGCCAGTAGTTTTACTAGCGGGAGTCTGAATGAGCAGTTCTTC. This codes for CASSFTSGSLNEQFF.

The chain has TRBV2 and TRBJ1-2, with a tentative D call TRBD1 (6 bases). Germline loops: CDR1 SNHLY, CDR2 FYNNEI. Between the trimmed V and J ends, which lost 5 bases and 6 bases, there was a span of 19 bases. CDR3 length: 15 residues. The chain's CDR3 is CASSLFQQGNHGYTF. In DNA, the CDR3 is TGTGCCAGCAGTCTCTTTCAACAGGGAAACCATGGCTACACCTTC.

The chain couples TRBV5-1 to TRBJ2-7; TRBD2 is a possible D gene (6 bases). V was pared by 0 bases and J by 0 bases, with 10 bases between. The CDR3 covers 15 residues. Germline V lookup: CDR1 SGHRS, CDR2 YFSETQ. CDR3 DNA sequence: TGCGCCAGCAGCTTGGACGGGGGTAACTCCTACGAGCAGTACTTC. As protein: CASSLDGGNSYEQYF.